One and the same sample provided the 15 T cell receptor beta chains below, sequenced in a study of blood T cell repertoires in COVID-19. Assay used: immunoSEQ multiplex PCR; TCRdb lists only in-frame clones, some missing. Of some 170,000 clones in the sample, roughly 87% were seen once. The sequencing input was peripheral blood. These receptors originate from a woman between 45 and 60 years old with acute or convalescent COVID-19.

V usage is TRBV5-8 and J usage is TRBJ1-4; TRBD1 aligns across 12 bases. V was pared by 4 bases and J by 8 bases, with 6 bases of the junction left unmatched. CDR1 is SGHTS and CDR2 is YDEGEE in the germline V gene. This CDR3 comprises 15 residues. The CDR3 bases are TGTGCCAGCAGCATGCCCGGGACAGGGGGCGAAAAACTGTTTTTT. Protein product: CASSMPGTGGEKLFF.

The chain joins TRBV7-3 to TRBJ2-3; 14 positions match TRBD2. J was trimmed by 1 base and V by 2 bases; bases with no gene match: 5. Per the germline V gene, CDR1 is SGHTA and CDR2 is FQGTGA. The CDR3 is made up of 18 amino acids. The CDR3 here is CASSLYGTSGGRTDTQYF. The CDR3 DNA reads TGTGCCAGCAGCTTATATGGGACTAGCGGGGGCCGCACAGATACGCAGTATTTT.

The rearrangement joins TRBV28 to TRBJ1-2; D possibly corresponds to TRBD1 (5 bases). V lost 4 bases to trimming and J lost 4 bases, with 7 bases between them. The CDR3 covers 12 residues. Germline CDR1 is MDHEN and CDR2 is SYDVKM. In DNA, the CDR3 is TGTGCCAGCAGTTGGGGGGGCTATGGCTACACCTTC. Translation: CASSWGGYGYTF.

In DNA, the CDR3 is TGTGCCATCAGCAGACGTGGGGAGACTGAAGCTTTCTTT. This translates into CAISRRGETEAFF. The chain uses TRBV10-3 and TRBJ1-1; D remains ambiguous. There are 13 residues in the CDR3. Germline loops: CDR1 ENHRY, CDR2 SYGVKD. V lost 6 bases to trimming and J lost 5 bases, with 13 bases between them.

The V gene is TRBV12-3 or TRBV12-4, the J gene TRBJ1-1, with D uncertain. The CDR3 totals 13 residues. V was pared by 1 base and J by 4 bases, with 7 bases between. CDR3 in DNA: TGTGCCAGCAGTTTAGTACTGCGCACTGAAGCTTTCTTT. Protein product: CASSLVLRTEAFF.

The chain employs TRBV19 and TRBJ2-5; 9 bases are shared with TRBD2. CDR3 length equals 16 residues. J lost 5 bases, V lost 4 bases, and 11 bases had no gene match. Germline V CDR1 and CDR2: LNHDA, SQIVND (reference sequence). CDR3 bases: TGTGCCAGTAGTAGACCTAGCGGGGACTACCTGGAGACCCAGTACTTC. This translates into CASSRPSGDYLETQYF.

In this sample, this clone turned up once. This chain joins TRBV5-1 and TRBJ2-6; D gene ambiguous. The V gene lost 4 bases and the J gene lost 4 bases, with 9 bases spanning the gap. The germline V gene encodes CDR1 SGHRS and CDR2 YFSETQ. This CDR3 comprises 14 residues. The CDR3 is CASSPYKGANVLTF. The CDR3 DNA is TGCGCCAGCAGCCCGTATAAAGGGGCCAACGTCCTGACTTTC.

CDR3 region: CASSPDYDNEQFF. DNA of the CDR3: TGTGCCAGCAGCCCTGACTACGACAATGAGCAGTTCTTC. This chain links TRBV3-1 (or the pseudogene TRBV3-2) with TRBJ2-1, with D possibly being TRBD2 (5 bases). In germline, CDR1 is LGHDT, CDR2 YNNKEL (reference sequence). The V end lost 4 bases, the J end lost 5 bases, and 9 bases lay between the germline ends. The CDR3 runs to 13 residues.

In this sample, this clone turned up once. The J gene is TRBJ1-5, the V gene TRBV5-8, with 8 nucleotides matching TRBD1. The CDR3 loop spans 14 amino acids. Looked up from germline, CDR1 is SGHTS and CDR2 is YDEGEE. The trim removed 7 bases at V and 0 bases at J, leaving 3 bases unmatched. The CDR3 loop is CASEQGASNQPQHF. CDR3 nucleotides: TGTGCCAGCGAGCAGGGGGCTAGCAATCAGCCCCAGCATTTT.

This chain links TRBV7-9 with TRBJ1-6; 7 nucleotides match TRBD1. This CDR3 is built from 15 residues. V was pared by 6 bases and J by 9 bases, with 11 bases of the junction left unmatched. Per the germline V gene, CDR1 is SEHNR and CDR2 is FQNEAQ (reference sequence). The CDR3 DNA reads TGTGCCAGCAGTTTCAGTGGACAGGCTTTTTCACCCCTCCACTTT. Its translation: CASSFSGQAFSPLHF. Combining the CDR3 with reference TRBV7-9 and TRBJ1-6 gives the whole variable domain DTGVSQNPRHKITKRGQNVTFRCDPISEHNRLYWYRQTLGQGPEFLTYFQNEAQLEKSRLLSDRFSAERPKGSFSTLEIQRTEQGDSAMYLCASSFSGQAFSPLHFGNGTRLTVT.

The chain uses TRBV15 and TRBJ2-3, with a tentative D call TRBD1 (6 bases). The CDR3 runs to 17 residues. Germline V lookup: CDR1 LNHNV, CDR2 YYDKDF (reference sequence). V shed 3 bases and J shed 0 bases, with 16 bases lying between them. CDR3 in DNA: TGTGCCACCAGCAGGGGGACACCACTTTCTAGCACAGATACGCAGTATTTT. This gives the protein CATSRGTPLSSTDTQYF.

The gene calls are TRBV10-3 and TRBJ1-2, with a tentative D call TRBD1 (5 bases). With 7 bases removed from V and 6 bases from J, the gap between germline ends came to 9 bases. CDR1 ENHRY and CDR2 SYGVKD come from the germline V gene. This CDR3 contains 11 residues. The CDR3 coding sequence is TGTGCCATCACGGGGGAACATGGCTACACCTTC. Translated: CAITGEHGYTF.

This clone was counted only a few times. This chain uses TRBV21-1 with TRBJ1-5; TRBD1 is the table's D call, not checked against the DNA. TRBV21-1 is flagged as a pseudogene. The CDR3 has 17 residues. The CDR3 region has the DNA TGTGCCAGCAGCAAAGTTGGGCGACAGGGGCTTCAGCAGCCCCAGCATTTT. Translated: CASSKVGRQGLQQPQHF.

This clone was recorded only once. V usage is TRBV2 and J usage is TRBJ1-2; tentative D call: TRBD1 (6 bases). Per germline, CDR1 SNHLY and CDR2 FYNNEI. V was cut by 8 bases and J by 3 bases, with 13 bases left in between. CDR3 length: 13 amino acids. This CDR3 is CASLPTGDYGYTF. The CDR3 nucleotides read TGTGCCAGCTTACCGACAGGAGACTATGGCTACACCTTC.

The V call is TRBV5-1, the J call TRBJ1-2, with a tentative D call TRBD1 (5 bases). Germline CDR1 SGHRS, CDR2 YFSETQ. The CDR3 runs 12 residues. V was cut by 4 bases and J by 8 bases, with 12 bases left in between. The CDR3 region is CASSTDSGGYTF. The CDR3 nucleotides are TGCGCCAGCAGCACCGACAGTGGAGGCTACACCTTC.